This T cell receptor beta chain was sequenced for a study of OX40 agonist ivuxolimab in advanced cancers. Study in general: Dose-escalation patients had hepatocellular carcinoma, melanoma, renal cell or head and neck cancer. Previous treatment with anti-PD-1, anti-PD-L1 or anti-CTLA-4 therapy was allowed; approximately 40% had received some.

TCRdb keeps only in-frame clones here, not all; method: immunoSEQ multiplex PCR. The data show 40,000 or so clones, around 90% seen once. Remarks on this clone: What it binds is not known.

This CDR3 spans 11 amino acids. V dropped 7 bases and J dropped 6 bases, with 7 bases sitting between them. The germline V gene has CDR1 SGHTA and CDR2 FQGNSA. Findings of the study overall: Doses of 0.1 to 3.0 mg/kg were accompanied by clonal expansion of CD4+ and CD8+ blood T cells by week 6.

The chain employs TRBV7-2 and TRBJ2-1; D is undetermined. This clonotype was sampled from an adult with an advanced solid tumor such as melanoma, head and neck, liver or kidney cancer. The input for sequencing was CD4+ or CD8+ T cells sorted from blood, taken in a trial of the OX40 agonist ivuxolimab. The CDR3: CASTPSNEQFF. CDR3 DNA sequence: TGTGCCAGCACCCCCAGCAATGAGCAGTTCTTC.